These 28 T cell receptor beta chains were sequenced from one sample in a study of identical twins (dated by TCRdb to 2016 to 2017). The library was obtained by 5' RACE. The listed sequencing device is Illumina HiSeq 2000. TCRdb passed the public sequencing reads through fastp at Q25 and MiXCR, retaining productive beta sequences. Here each entry gathers all rows of one CDR3 protein and keeps the most common genes and DNA. Across this sample there are approximately 490,000 distinct CDR3 sequences, with about 22% seen only once. Jointly, the top ten make up approximately 0.48% of the sample. This same sample was also part of a study on yellow fever vaccine responses in identical twins.

Sequenced input: CD4+ T cells sorted from blood. These TCRs come from a woman aged 18-30 years in good health.

This chain uses TRBV10-3 with TRBJ1-5; D is unclear. The CDR3 runs to 17 residues. The V and J ends lost 5 bases and 1 base respectively, with 18 bases between them. Germline-derived CDR1 and CDR2 are ENHRY and SYGVKD. The CDR3 loop reads CAISTVHYPGSNQPQHF. CDR3 nucleotide sequence: TGTGCCATCAGTACGGTACATTATCCTGGCAGCAATCAGCCCCAGCATTTT.

The J gene is TRBJ2-7, the V gene TRBV5-1, with 8 bases fitting TRBD1. CDR3 length: 15 amino acids. With 1 base clipped from V and 1 base from J, the junction kept 4 bases outside the gene matches. Germline V gene lookup returns CDR1 SGHRS and CDR2 YFSETQ. CDR3 sequence (DNA): TGCGCCAGCAGCTTGACAGGGGGTGGATCCTACGAGCAGTACTTC. Translated: CASSLTGGGSYEQYF.

This clonotype appeared a few times. This rearrangement joins TRBV12-3 or TRBV12-4 to TRBJ2-7; TRBD2 matches 11 bases. The CDR3 is 15 residues long. Trimming at V came to 6 bases and at J to 3 bases, leaving 7 bases not matched to a gene. The CDR3 region is CASRLTGTSGYEQYF. CDR3 bases: TGTGCCAGCAGGCTGACAGGGACTAGCGGCTACGAGCAGTACTTC.

V gene TRBV12-3 or TRBV12-4 combines with J gene TRBJ2-5; 7 positions agree with TRBD1. Germline trimming cut 6 bases from V and 0 bases from J; bases unmatched to any gene: 7. This CDR3 has 15 residues. Here the CDR3 DNA reads TGTGCCAGCAGCCGGAACAGGGGAAACCAAGAGACCCAGTACTTC. Protein sequence: CASSRNRGNQETQYF.

This clonotype showed up just a few times. The rearrangement joins TRBV7-8 to TRBJ2-1; 7 nucleotides align to TRBD1. V dropped 5 bases and J dropped 2; count of bases not matched to a gene: 9. Per the germline V gene, CDR1 is SGHVS and CDR2 is FQNEAQ. This CDR3 is built from 16 residues. The CDR3 DNA is TGTGCCAGCAGCCTCACAGGGGTCGTAGCCTACAATGAGCAGTTCTTC. This gives the protein CASSLTGVVAYNEQFF.

J is TRBJ2-1 and V is TRBV11-2, with TRBD1 as a possible D gene (6 bases). The germline V gene encodes CDR1 SGHAT and CDR2 FQNNGV. Trimming shortened V by 8 bases and J by 7 bases, and 18 bases separated the two germline ends. The CDR3 runs 14 residues. The CDR3 protein is CASLDRPRVNEQFF. The CDR3 DNA is TGTGCCAGCCTGGACAGACCTAGGGTTAATGAGCAGTTCTTC.

The sample holds a few counts of this clonotype. V gene TRBV2 combines with J gene TRBJ1-1, with 10 bases matching TRBD1. After removal of 6 bases from V and 5 bases from J, the junction contained 6 bases not matched to a gene. CDR1 and CDR2 (germline): SNHLY, FYNNEI. This CDR3 is 14 amino acids long. The chain's CDR3 is CASRPDRGMTEAFF. CDR3 bases: TGTGCCAGCAGGCCGGACAGGGGGATGACTGAAGCTTTCTTT.

This clonotype was seen more than once but under ten times. This chain joins TRBV29-1 and TRBJ2-3; D unclear. Germline assignment: CDR1 SQVTM and CDR2 ANQGSEA. The CDR3 is 13 amino acids. Trimming pared 4 bases from V and 2 bases from J, leaving 10 bases between. CDR3 DNA sequence: TGCAGCGTTGGCGCGCGCCTCACAGATACGCAGTATTTT. Translating gives CSVGARLTDTQYF.

This clonotype was counted a few times. V is TRBV24-1 and J is TRBJ2-7, with D maybe TRBD2 (5 bases). The CDR3 runs 11 residues. Germline V lookup: CDR1 KGHDR, CDR2 SFDVKD. V gave up 6 bases and J gave up 5 bases, with 7 bases separating them. CDR3 protein: CATSTSDEQYF. In nucleotides, the CDR3 is TGTGCCACCAGTACTAGTGACGAGCAGTACTTC.

For the CDR3, the DNA is TGCGCCAGCAGCTTGGGGGCGGACTATGAGCAGTTCTTC. Its protein is CASSLGADYEQFF. This chain joins TRBV5-1 and TRBJ2-1, with D possibly being TRBD2 (5 bases). The V gene's germline CDR1 is SGHRS and CDR2 YFSETQ. The CDR3 has 13 residues. The V and J ends lost 0 bases and 8 bases respectively, with 9 bases between them.

This clonotype was counted a few times. The V and J genes are TRBV7-9 and TRBJ2-5, with 9 bases fitting TRBD1. V was pared by 5 bases and J by 2 bases, with 3 bases of the junction left unmatched. Germline loops: CDR1 SEHNR, CDR2 FQNEAQ (reference sequence). CDR3 size: 14 residues. DNA of the CDR3: TGTGCCAGCAGCCAGGGACAGGGTCAAGAGACCCAGTACTTC. It translates to CASSQGQGQETQYF.

This clonotype was seen more than once but under ten times. This chain uses TRBV27 with TRBJ2-5, with D possibly matching TRBD2 (7 bases). The CDR3 covers 13 residues. The germline V gene encodes CDR1 MNHEY and CDR2 SMNVEV (reference sequence). V was shortened by 5 bases and J by 7 bases, with 14 bases between the two germline ends. The CDR3 region is CASSRGTGGTQYF. In DNA, the CDR3 is TGTGCCAGCAGTAGGGGGACGGGGGGGACCCAGTACTTC.

V usage is TRBV7-7 and J usage is TRBJ1-1, with D perhaps matching TRBD1 (6 bases). Between the trimmed V and J ends, which lost 3 bases and 2 bases, there was a span of 19 bases. Germline V gives CDR1 SSHAT, CDR2 FNYEAQ (reference sequence). The CDR3 is 17 residues long. The DNA of the CDR3 is TGTGCCAGCAGCTTGGACGGATCCTTAGGGGGAAACACTGAAGCTTTCTTT. This codes for CASSLDGSLGGNTEAFF. Supplemented by reference TRBV7-7 and TRBJ1-1, the full variable domain reads GAGVSQSPRYKVTKRGQDVTLRCDPISSHATLYWYQQALGQGPEFLTYFNYEAQPDKSGLPSDRFSAERPEGSISTLTIQRTEQRDSAMYRCASSLDGSLGGNTEAFFGQGTRLTVV.

V is TRBV7-2 and J is TRBJ2-5; TRBD1 or TRBD2 may be the D gene (5 bases each). The CDR3 spans 14 residues. Trimming pared 5 bases from V and 7 bases from J, leaving 17 bases between. Per germline, CDR1 SGHTA and CDR2 FQGNSA. Here the CDR3 DNA reads TGTGCCAGCAGCCCCGGGGCACCCGCCGGGACCCAGTACTTC. Translating gives CASSPGAPAGTQYF. Using reference TRBV7-2 and TRBJ2-5 for the parts outside the CDR3, the full variable domain is GAGVSQSPSNKVTEKGKDVELRCDPISGHTALYWYRQSLGQGLEFLIYFQGNSAPDKSGLPSDRFSAERTGGSVSTLTIQRTQQEDSAVYLCASSPGAPAGTQYFGPGTRLLVL.

This clonotype has a handful of counts. The rearrangement links TRBV6-2 or TRBV6-3 to TRBJ2-2; tentative D call: TRBD2 (6 bases). The V end was cut by 8 bases, the J end by 8 bases, with 15 bases between. Germline CDR1 MNHEY, CDR2 SVGEGT. This CDR3 is 13 amino acids long. This chain's CDR3 is CASLTRSMGELFF. The CDR3 coding sequence is TGTGCCAGCCTGACTAGATCCATGGGGGAGCTGTTTTTT.

The DNA for the CDR3 is TGTGCCAGCAGCGGTGTTGTCTACGACAATGAGCAGTTCTTC. Encoded protein: CASSGVVYDNEQFF. This chain uses TRBV7-2 with TRBJ2-1; no firm D call. V was pared by 5 bases and J by 5 bases, with 13 bases between. The CDR3 extends over 14 amino acids. CDR1 and CDR2 from the germline V gene are SGHTA and FQGNSA.

The J gene is TRBJ2-2, the V gene TRBV12-3 or TRBV12-4; 9 bases match TRBD2. The CDR3 has 15 amino acids. Trimming cost V 7 bases and J 6 bases; bases outside gene matches: 9. The CDR3 DNA is TGTGCCAGCACCTTTGCGGGGGGGTTGGCCGGGGAGCTGTTTTTT. Protein: CASTFAGGLAGELFF.

V and J are TRBV4-1 and TRBJ1-6; D perhaps matches TRBD1 (6 bases). Per germline, CDR1 MGHRA and CDR2 YSYEKL. CDR3 length: 16 residues. Trimming pared 4 bases from V and 9 bases from J, leaving 19 bases between. As DNA, the CDR3 is TGCGCCAGCAGCCCTTACCTCCAGGGGATAGGTTCACCCCTCCACTTT. As protein: CASSPYLQGIGSPLHF.

This clonotype has just a few counts. The chain recombines TRBV12-3 or TRBV12-4 with TRBJ1-1, with 9 bases aligning to TRBD1. The CDR3 consists of 14 residues. The ends lost 5 bases at V and 10 bases at J; junction bases unmatched: 11. The CDR3 region has the DNA TGTGCCAGCAGTACCCTGGGACAGGGTGGGAGAGCTTTCTTT. Translation: CASSTLGQGGRAFF.

This chain uses TRBV7-9 with TRBJ1-2, with unresolved D. Trimming took off 5 bases at V and 8 bases at J, with 12 bases between the two ends. This CDR3 is 12 amino acids long. The germline V gene encodes CDR1 SEHNR and CDR2 FQNEAQ (reference sequence). The CDR3 here is CASSPSDNGYTF. The DNA for the CDR3 is TGTGCCAGCAGCCCCTCCGATAACGGCTACACCTTC.

The chain recombines TRBV3-1 with TRBJ2-3; 13 bases fit TRBD2. The CDR3 consists of 17 residues. V shed 0 bases, J shed 3 bases, and the junction held 3 bases outside the gene matches. Germline V gene data show CDR1 as LGHDT and CDR2 as YNNKEL (reference sequence). The CDR3 nucleotides are TGTGCCAGCAGCCAAGAAGGACTAGCGGGGGTAACAGATACGCAGTATTTT. This sequence encodes CASSQEGLAGVTDTQYF.

The genes are TRBV11-2 and TRBJ2-1; 10 positions match TRBD2. The length of the CDR3 is 15 residues. Germline assignment: CDR1 SGHAT and CDR2 FQNNGV. The ends lost 4 bases at V and 9 bases at J; junction bases unmatched: 9. CDR3 bases: TGTGCCAGCAGCTGGGCGGGGATAGCGGGGGGTGAGCAGTTCTTC. Its protein is CASSWAGIAGGEQFF.

This chain uses TRBV7-9 with TRBJ2-2, with a possible D match to TRBD2 (5 bases). V lost 1 base, J lost 6 bases, and 12 bases lay in between. Germline values: CDR1 SEHNR, CDR2 FQNEAQ (reference sequence). This CDR3 spans 15 amino acids. CDR3 nucleotides: TGTGCCAGCAGCTTAGTGGCCTTGGACTCCGGGGAGCTGTTTTTT. Translation: CASSLVALDSGELFF.

This chain connects TRBV12-3 or TRBV12-4 to TRBJ2-1, with 7 bases fitting TRBD2. The CDR3 totals 14 residues. The trim removed 6 bases at V and 4 bases at J, leaving 6 bases unmatched. Here the CDR3 reads CASRAAGPYNEQFF. The CDR3 nucleotides read TGTGCCAGCAGAGCAGCGGGGCCATACAATGAGCAGTTCTTC.

This chain links TRBV4-1 with TRBJ2-2; D ambiguous. Germline CDR1 is MGHRA and CDR2 is YSYEKL. The V end was cut by 0 bases, the J end by 0 bases, with 8 bases between. The CDR3 length is 16 residues. The CDR3 nucleotides are TGCGCCAGCAGCCAAGAGGGTTACGCGAACACCGGGGAGCTGTTTTTT. Residues: CASSQEGYANTGELFF.

This clonotype was seen only a few times. The chain joins TRBV10-3 to TRBJ2-1, with 8 bases lining up with TRBD2. There are 13 residues in the CDR3. The V gene's germline CDR1 is ENHRY and CDR2 SYGVKD. V shed 3 bases, J shed 10 bases, and the junction held 5 bases outside the gene matches. DNA for the CDR3: TGTGCCATCAGTGACCGGGGGGGGCTGGAGCAGTTCTTC. Protein sequence: CAISDRGGLEQFF.

CDR3 in amino acids: CSAPRDRGYNEQFF. In DNA, the CDR3 is TGCAGTGCTCCCCGGGACAGGGGTTACAATGAGCAGTTCTTC. The rearrangement joins TRBV20-1 to TRBJ2-1; 10 nucleotides agree with TRBD1. Trimming removed 5 bases from V and 4 bases from J; junction bases left unmatched: 5. The CDR3 has 14 residues. The germline gives CDR1 DFQATT, CDR2 SNEGSKA (reference sequence).

The chain combines TRBV6-5 with TRBJ2-3; TRBD2 agrees at 9 bases. The length of the CDR3 is 15 residues. Germline CDR1 MNHEY, CDR2 SVGAGI. The ends lost 4 bases at V and 0 bases at J; junction bases unmatched: 2. In DNA, the CDR3 is TGTGCCAGCAGTTGGCGGGGGGGTAGCACAGATACGCAGTATTTT. Protein: CASSWRGGSTDTQYF.